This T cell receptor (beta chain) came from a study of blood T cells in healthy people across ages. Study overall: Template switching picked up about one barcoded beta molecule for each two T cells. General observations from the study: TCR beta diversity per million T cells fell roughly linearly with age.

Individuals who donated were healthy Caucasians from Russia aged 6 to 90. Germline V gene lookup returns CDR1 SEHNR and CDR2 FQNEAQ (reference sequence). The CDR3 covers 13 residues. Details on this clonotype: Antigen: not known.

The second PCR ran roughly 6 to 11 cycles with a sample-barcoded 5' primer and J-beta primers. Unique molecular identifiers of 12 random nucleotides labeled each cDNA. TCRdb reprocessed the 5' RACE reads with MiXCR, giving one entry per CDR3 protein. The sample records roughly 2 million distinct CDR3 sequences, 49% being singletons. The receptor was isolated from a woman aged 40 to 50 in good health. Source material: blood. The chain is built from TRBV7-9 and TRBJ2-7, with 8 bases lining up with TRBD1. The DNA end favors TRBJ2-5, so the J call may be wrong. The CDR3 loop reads CATGQGAVETQYF. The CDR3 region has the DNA TGTGCCACCGGACAGGGCGCGGTAGAGACCCAGTACTTC.